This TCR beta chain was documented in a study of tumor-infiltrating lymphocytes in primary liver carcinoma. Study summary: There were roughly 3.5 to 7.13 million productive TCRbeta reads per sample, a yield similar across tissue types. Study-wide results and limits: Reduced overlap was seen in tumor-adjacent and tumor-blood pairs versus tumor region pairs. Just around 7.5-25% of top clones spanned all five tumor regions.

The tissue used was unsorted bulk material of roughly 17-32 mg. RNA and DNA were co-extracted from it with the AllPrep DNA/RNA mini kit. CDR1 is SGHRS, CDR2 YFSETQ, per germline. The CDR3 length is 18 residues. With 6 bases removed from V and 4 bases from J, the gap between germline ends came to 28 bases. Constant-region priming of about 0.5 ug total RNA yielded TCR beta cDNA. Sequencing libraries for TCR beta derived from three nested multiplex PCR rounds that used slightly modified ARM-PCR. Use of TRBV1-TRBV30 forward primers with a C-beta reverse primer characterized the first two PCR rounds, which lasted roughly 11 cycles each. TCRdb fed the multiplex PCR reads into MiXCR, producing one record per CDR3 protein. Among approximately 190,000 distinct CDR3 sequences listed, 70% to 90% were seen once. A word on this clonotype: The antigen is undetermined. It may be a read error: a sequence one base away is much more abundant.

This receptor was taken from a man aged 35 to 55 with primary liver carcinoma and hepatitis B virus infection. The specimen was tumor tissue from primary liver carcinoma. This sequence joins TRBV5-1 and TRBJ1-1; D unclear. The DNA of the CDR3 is TGCGCCAGCATCCCTTCGTTGTCCCAGTCGGCTAGCGGCACTGAAGCTTTCTTT. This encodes CASIPSLSQSASGTEAFF.